A single sample is the source of the 13 T cell receptor beta chains below, sequenced in a study of regulatory T cells in long-lasting Graves disease. Libraries of TCR beta came from iRepertoire HTBI primers plus Arm-PCR of CDR3 regions. MiXCR was run by TCRdb on the multiplex PCR reads, yielding one entry per CDR3 protein. This table holds fewer than 550,000 distinct CDR3 sequences, roughly 21% found once. The time point here: persistent/refractory GD, antithyroid drugs over 5 years with positive TRAb. Extracted RNA from PBMCs served as the source of the TCR library. Specimen: peripheral blood mononuclear cells (PBMCs), collected when the disease was refractory, from a patient treated with antithyroid drugs. These TCRs come from a female donor with Graves disease.

V gene TRBV30 combines with J gene TRBJ1-2, with 7 bases lining up with TRBD1. V was pared by 0 bases and J by 7 bases, with 2 bases of the junction left unmatched. The germline CDR1 and CDR2 sequences are GTSNPN and SVGIG (reference sequence). This CDR3 comprises 12 residues. CDR3 loop: CAWSVQGPGYTF. CDR3 in DNA: TGTGCCTGGAGTGTACAGGGGCCTGGCTACACCTTC.

This clonotype was detected many times. The CDR3 nucleotides read TGTGCCAGCAGCGGGACAGGTCGCAATCAGCCCCAGCATTTT. Amino acids: CASSGTGRNQPQHF. The chain couples TRBV7-9 to TRBJ1-5; 8 bases are a match to TRBD1. CDR1 is SEHNR and CDR2 is FQNEAQ in the germline V gene (reference sequence). The CDR3 length is 14 residues. V shed 5 bases and J 2 bases; nucleotides not matched to a gene: 2.

This clonotype has more than one count but fewer than ten. The CDR3 nucleotides are TGCAGCGTTGGGGACAGGAGAGGAAACACCATATATTTT. Translating gives CSVGDRRGNTIYF. The genes are TRBV29-1 and TRBJ1-3, with 8 bases identical to TRBD1. After removal of 4 bases from V and 4 bases from J, the junction contained 3 bases not matched to a gene. CDR3 length: 13 amino acids. Germline assignment: CDR1 SQVTM and CDR2 ANQGSEA.

V is TRBV19 and J is TRBJ1-6, with TRBD1 identical over 7 bases. The CDR3 runs 14 residues. Looked up from germline, CDR1 is LNHDA and CDR2 is SQIVND (reference sequence). V shed 5 bases and J 6 bases; nucleotides not matched to a gene: 4. CDR3 region: CASSLDRTNSPLHF. In DNA, the CDR3 is TGTGCCAGTAGTCTGGACAGGACTAATTCACCCCTCCACTTT.

This clonotype was seen ten or more times. The chain is built from TRBV7-9 and TRBJ1-4, with 9 nucleotides matching TRBD1. The germline V gene encodes CDR1 SEHNR and CDR2 FQNEAQ (reference sequence). The ends lost 7 bases at V and 7 bases at J; junction bases unmatched: 16. The CDR3 loop spans 17 amino acids. The CDR3: CASNLPGQGPDPEKLFF. For the CDR3, the DNA is TGTGCCAGCAACCTACCGGGACAGGGCCCAGACCCTGAAAAACTGTTTTTT.

The V gene is TRBV4-1, the J gene TRBJ1-2; no reliable D call. The CDR3 sequence is 14 residues long. Trimming left V 3 bases short and J 5 bases short, with 13 bases between. Per the germline V gene, CDR1 is MGHRA and CDR2 is YSYEKL. The CDR3 bases are TGCGCCAGCAGCCATCCTGGGATCAGGTATGGCTACACCTTC. Its protein product is CASSHPGIRYGYTF.

This clonotype was seen a handful of times. The rearrangement joins TRBV30 to TRBJ1-2; weak D call: TRBD1 (6 bases). V lost 4 bases and J lost 4, with 19 bases in between. The length of the CDR3 is 15 residues. CDR1 is GTSNPN and CDR2 is SVGIG in the germline V gene (reference sequence). CDR3 sequence (DNA): TGTGCCTGGACTAGCCCGGGGGGGCCTAGCTATGGCTACACCTTC. It specifies CAWTSPGGPSYGYTF.

The rearrangement links TRBV7-6 to TRBJ1-1; D possibly corresponds to TRBD1 (5 bases). The CDR3 length is 14 residues. Trimming removed 4 bases at V and 4 bases at J, with 13 bases between. Germline CDR1 and CDR2: SGHVS and FNYEAQ. Here the CDR3 reads CASSSTVQGTEAFF. The CDR3 DNA sequence: TGTGCCAGCAGCTCGACGGTTCAGGGCACTGAAGCTTTCTTT.

Only a few counts were recorded for this clonotype. The chain couples TRBV20-1 to TRBJ2-7; 7 positions match TRBD1. CDR1 and CDR2 from the germline V gene are DFQATT and SNEGSKA (reference sequence). V trimming: 6 bases; J trimming: 3 bases; junction bases outside the gene matches: 8. There are 13 residues in the CDR3. DNA for the CDR3: TGCAGTGCGACGACTCGGGACAGCTACGAGCAGTACTTC. This codes for CSATTRDSYEQYF.

The V and J genes are TRBV27 and TRBJ2-7, with D hard to call. The germline CDR1 and CDR2 sequences are MNHEY and SMNVEV (reference sequence). The germline V and J ends were trimmed by 8 bases and 0 bases, with 26 bases remaining between them. The CDR3 has 18 amino acids. The CDR3 spells CASGPRFDWFLSSYEQYF. As DNA, the CDR3 is TGTGCCAGCGGCCCTCGCTTTGATTGGTTCCTTTCCTCCTACGAGCAGTACTTC.

The rearrangement uses TRBV20-1 and TRBJ1-5; 10 nucleotides match TRBD1. J lost 0 bases, V lost 4 bases, and 9 bases had no gene match. Per germline, CDR1 DFQATT and CDR2 SNEGSKA (reference sequence). There are 17 residues in the CDR3. The CDR3 region is CSATTTGGMSSNQPQHF. The CDR3 coding sequence is TGCAGTGCTACCACGACAGGGGGCATGAGTAGCAATCAGCCCCAGCATTTT.

This clonotype was observed a few times. J is TRBJ1-5 and V is TRBV28, with 8 bases aligning to TRBD1. V was pared by 11 bases and J by 6 bases, with 6 bases of the junction left unmatched. The CDR3 has 12 residues. Germline values: CDR1 MDHEN, CDR2 SYDVKM. The CDR3 nucleotides read TGTGCCGGGGGCCAGGGGGCTCAGCCCCAGCATTTT. Its protein product is CAGGQGAQPQHF.

This clonotype was seen many times. The chain is built from TRBV28 and TRBJ1-5; D may be TRBD1 (6 bases). The CDR3 is made up of 14 amino acids. V shed 7 bases and J shed 1 base, with 11 bases lying between them. Looked up from germline, CDR1 is MDHEN and CDR2 is SYDVKM. The CDR3 sequence is CASTLQGSNQPQHF. As DNA, the CDR3 is TGTGCCAGCACCCTACAGGGAAGCAATCAGCCCCAGCATTTT. Complete variable domain (other parts from reference TRBV28 and TRBJ1-5): DVKVTQSSRYLVKRTGEKVFLECVQDMDHENMFWYRQDPGLGLRLIYFSYDVKMKEKGDIPEGYSVSREKKERFSLILESASTNQTSMYLCASTLQGSNQPQHFGDGTRLSIL.